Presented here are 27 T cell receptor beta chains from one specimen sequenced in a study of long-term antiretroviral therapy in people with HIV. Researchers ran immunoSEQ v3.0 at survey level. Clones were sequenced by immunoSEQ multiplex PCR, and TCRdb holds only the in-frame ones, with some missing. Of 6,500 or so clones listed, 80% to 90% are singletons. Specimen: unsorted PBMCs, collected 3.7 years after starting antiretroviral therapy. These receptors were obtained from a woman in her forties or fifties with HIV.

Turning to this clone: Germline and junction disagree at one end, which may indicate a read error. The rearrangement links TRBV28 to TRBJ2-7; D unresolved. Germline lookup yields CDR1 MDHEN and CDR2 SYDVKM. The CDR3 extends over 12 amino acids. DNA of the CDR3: TGTGCCAGCAGTTTATGGTCCTCCGAGCAGTACTTC. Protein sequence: CASSLWSSEQYF.

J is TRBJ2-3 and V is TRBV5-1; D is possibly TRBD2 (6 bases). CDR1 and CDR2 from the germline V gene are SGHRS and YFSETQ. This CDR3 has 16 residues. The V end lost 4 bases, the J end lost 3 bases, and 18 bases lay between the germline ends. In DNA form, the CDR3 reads TGCGCCAGCAGCCTGGGTCGGGTTGCGGGGACAGATACGCAGTATTTT. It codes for CASSLGRVAGTDTQYF. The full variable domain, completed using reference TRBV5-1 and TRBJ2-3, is KAGVTQTPRYLIKTRGQQVTLSCSPISGHRSVSWYQQTPGQGLQFLFEYFSETQRNKGNFPGRFSGRQFSNSRSEMNVSTLELGDSALYLCASSLGRVAGTDTQYFGPGTRLTVL.

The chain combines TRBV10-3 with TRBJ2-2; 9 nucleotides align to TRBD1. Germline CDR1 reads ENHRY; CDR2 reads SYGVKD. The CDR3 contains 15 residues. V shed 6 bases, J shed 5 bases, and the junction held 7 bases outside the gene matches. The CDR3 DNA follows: TGTGCCATCAGGGCCGGGACAGGGAGGACCGGGGAGCTGTTTTTT. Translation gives CAIRAGTGRTGELFF.

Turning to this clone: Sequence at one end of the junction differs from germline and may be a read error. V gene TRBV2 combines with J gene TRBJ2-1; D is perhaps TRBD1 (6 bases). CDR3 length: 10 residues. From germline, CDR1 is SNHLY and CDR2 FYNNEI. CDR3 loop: CASLGLGQIF. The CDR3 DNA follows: TGTGCCAGCTTGGGCCTAGGACAGATCTTC.

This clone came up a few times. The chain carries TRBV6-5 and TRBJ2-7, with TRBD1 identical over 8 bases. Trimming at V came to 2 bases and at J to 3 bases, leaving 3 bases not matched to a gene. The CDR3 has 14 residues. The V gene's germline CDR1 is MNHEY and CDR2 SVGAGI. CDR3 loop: CASSYGTGHYEQYF. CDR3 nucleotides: TGTGCCAGCAGTTACGGGACAGGACACTACGAGCAGTACTTC.

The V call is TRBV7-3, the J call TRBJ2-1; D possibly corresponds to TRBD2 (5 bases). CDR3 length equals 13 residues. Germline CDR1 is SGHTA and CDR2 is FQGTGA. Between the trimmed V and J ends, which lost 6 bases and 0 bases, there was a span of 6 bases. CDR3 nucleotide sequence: TGTGCCAGCAGTCTAGCCTCCTACAATGAGCAGTTCTTC. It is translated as CASSLASYNEQFF.

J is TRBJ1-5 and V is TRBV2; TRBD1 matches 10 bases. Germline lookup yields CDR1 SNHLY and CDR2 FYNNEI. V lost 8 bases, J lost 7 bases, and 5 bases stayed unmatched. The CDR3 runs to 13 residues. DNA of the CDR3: TGTGCCAGCCGGGACAGGGGAGAGCAGCCCCAGCATTTT. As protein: CASRDRGEQPQHF.

CDR3 loop: CASSVGGSYLYEQYF. The CDR3 coding sequence is TGTGCCAGCAGCGTAGGCGGGAGTTATCTCTACGAGCAGTACTTC. V gene TRBV9 combines with J gene TRBJ2-7, with 7 bases fitting TRBD2. J gave up 3 bases and V 0 bases, and 6 bases lay outside the gene matches. This CDR3 comprises 15 residues. The germline V gene encodes CDR1 SGDLS and CDR2 YYNGEE.

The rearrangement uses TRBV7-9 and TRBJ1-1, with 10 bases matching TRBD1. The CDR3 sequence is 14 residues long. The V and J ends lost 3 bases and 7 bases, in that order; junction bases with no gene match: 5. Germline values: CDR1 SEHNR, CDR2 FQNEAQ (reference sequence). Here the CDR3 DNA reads TGTGCCAGCAGCTTTGGGACAGGGGCTTTTGAAGCTTTCTTT. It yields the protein CASSFGTGAFEAFF.

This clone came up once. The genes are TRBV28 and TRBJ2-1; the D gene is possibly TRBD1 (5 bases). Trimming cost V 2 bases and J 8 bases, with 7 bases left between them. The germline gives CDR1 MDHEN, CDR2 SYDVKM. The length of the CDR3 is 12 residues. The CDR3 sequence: CASSLQGYEQFF. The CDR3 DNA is TGTGCCAGCAGTTTACAGGGATATGAGCAGTTCTTC.

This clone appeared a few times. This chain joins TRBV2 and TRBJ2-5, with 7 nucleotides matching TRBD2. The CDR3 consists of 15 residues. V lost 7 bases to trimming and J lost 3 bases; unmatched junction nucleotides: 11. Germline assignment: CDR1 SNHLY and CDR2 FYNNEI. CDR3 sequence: CASMGGRAGEETQYF. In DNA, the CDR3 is TGTGCCAGCATGGGGGGGAGGGCCGGGGAAGAGACCCAGTACTTC.

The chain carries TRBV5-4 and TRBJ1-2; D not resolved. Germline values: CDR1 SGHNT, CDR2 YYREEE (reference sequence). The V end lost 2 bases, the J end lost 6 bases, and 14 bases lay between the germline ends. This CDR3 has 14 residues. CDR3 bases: TGTGCCAGCAGCTTCCAAGGAACTTCCAATGGCTACACCTTC. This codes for CASSFQGTSNGYTF.

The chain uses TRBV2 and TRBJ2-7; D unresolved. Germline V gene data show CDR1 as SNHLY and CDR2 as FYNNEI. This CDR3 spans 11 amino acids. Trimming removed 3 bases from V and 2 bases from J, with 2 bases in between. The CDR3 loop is CASSETYEQYF. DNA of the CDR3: TGTGCCAGCAGTGAGACCTACGAGCAGTACTTC. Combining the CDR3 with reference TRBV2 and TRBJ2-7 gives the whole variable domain EPEVTQTPSHQVTQMGQEVILRCVPISNHLYFYWYRQILGQKVEFLVSFYNNEISEKSEIFDDQFSVERPDGSNFTLKIRSTKLEDSAMYFCASSETYEQYFGPGTRLTVT.

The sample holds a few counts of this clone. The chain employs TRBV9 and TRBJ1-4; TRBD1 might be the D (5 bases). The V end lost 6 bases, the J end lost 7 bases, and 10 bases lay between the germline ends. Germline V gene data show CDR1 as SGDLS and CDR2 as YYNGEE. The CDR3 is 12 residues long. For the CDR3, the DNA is TGTGCCAGCACCGACGGGGGTGAAAAACTGTTTTTT. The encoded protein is CASTDGGEKLFF.

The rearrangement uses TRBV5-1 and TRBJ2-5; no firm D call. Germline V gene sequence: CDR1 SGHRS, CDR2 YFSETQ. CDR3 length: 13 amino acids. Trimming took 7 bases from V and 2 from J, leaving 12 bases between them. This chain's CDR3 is CASRRHEQETQYF. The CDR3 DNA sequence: TGCGCCAGCCGAAGACACGAACAAGAGACCCAGTACTTC.

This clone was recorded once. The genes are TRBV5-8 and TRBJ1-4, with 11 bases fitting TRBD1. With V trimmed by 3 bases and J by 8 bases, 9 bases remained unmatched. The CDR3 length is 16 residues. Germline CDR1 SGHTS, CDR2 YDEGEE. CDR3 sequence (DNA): TGTGCCAGCAGCTCGAGGGACAGGGGGGCCGGGGAAAAACTGTTTTTT. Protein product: CASSSRDRGAGEKLFF. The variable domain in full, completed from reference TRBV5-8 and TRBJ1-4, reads EAGVTQSPTHLIKTRGQQATLRCSPISGHTSVYWYQQALGLGLQFLLWYDEGEERNRGNFPPRFSGRQFPNYSSELNVNALELEDSALYLCASSSRDRGAGEKLFFGSGTQLSVL.

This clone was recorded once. In DNA form, the CDR3 reads TGCGCCAGCAGCTTGCCCGCGACCACCGGGGAGCTGTTTTTT. It translates to CASSLPATTGELFF. The chain employs TRBV5-1 and TRBJ2-2; D ambiguous. The CDR3 extends over 14 amino acids. V shed 1 base and J shed 4 bases, with 8 bases lying between them. Per germline, CDR1 SGHRS and CDR2 YFSETQ.

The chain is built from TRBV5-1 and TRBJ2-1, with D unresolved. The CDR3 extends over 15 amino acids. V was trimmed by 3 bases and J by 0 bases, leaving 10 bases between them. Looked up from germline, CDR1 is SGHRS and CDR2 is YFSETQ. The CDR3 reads CASSSDVSSYNEQFF. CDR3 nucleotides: TGCGCCAGCAGCTCTGACGTGAGCTCCTACAATGAGCAGTTCTTC.

CDR3 bases: TGTGCCAGTAGTAACGGGGGGAGGGCTAATCAGCCCCAGCATTTT. It specifies CASSNGGRANQPQHF. The V and J genes are TRBV19 and TRBJ1-5, with D perhaps matching TRBD1 (5 bases). Trimming left V 4 bases short and J 4 bases short, with 14 bases between. The CDR3 totals 15 residues. The germline V gene encodes CDR1 LNHDA and CDR2 SQIVND (reference sequence).

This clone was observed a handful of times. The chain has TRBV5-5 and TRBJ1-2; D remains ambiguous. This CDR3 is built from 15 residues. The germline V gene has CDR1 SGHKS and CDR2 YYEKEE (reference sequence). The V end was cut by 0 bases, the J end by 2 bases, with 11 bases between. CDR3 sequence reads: CASSLGRRANYGYTF. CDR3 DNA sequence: TGTGCCAGCAGCTTGGGGCGGCGGGCAAACTATGGCTACACCTTC.

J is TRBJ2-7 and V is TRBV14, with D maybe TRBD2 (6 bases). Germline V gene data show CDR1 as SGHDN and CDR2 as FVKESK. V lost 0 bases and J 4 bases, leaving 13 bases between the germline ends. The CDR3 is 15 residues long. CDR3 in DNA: TGTGCCAGCAGCCAAGAGTTTTCTAGCGCTTACGAGCAGTACTTC. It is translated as CASSQEFSSAYEQYF.

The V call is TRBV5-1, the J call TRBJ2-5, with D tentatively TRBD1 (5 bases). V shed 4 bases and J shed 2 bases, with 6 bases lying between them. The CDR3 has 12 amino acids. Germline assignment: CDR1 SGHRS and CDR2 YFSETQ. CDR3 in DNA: TGCGCCAGCAGCCGACAGCAAGAGACCCAGTACTTC. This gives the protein CASSRQQETQYF.

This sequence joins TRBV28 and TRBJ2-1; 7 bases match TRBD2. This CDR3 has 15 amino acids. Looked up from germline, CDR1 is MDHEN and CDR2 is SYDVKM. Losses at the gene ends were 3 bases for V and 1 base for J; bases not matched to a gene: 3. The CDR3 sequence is CASSLGGTSYNEQFF. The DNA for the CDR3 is TGTGCCAGCAGTTTGGGGGGGACGTCCTACAATGAGCAGTTCTTC.

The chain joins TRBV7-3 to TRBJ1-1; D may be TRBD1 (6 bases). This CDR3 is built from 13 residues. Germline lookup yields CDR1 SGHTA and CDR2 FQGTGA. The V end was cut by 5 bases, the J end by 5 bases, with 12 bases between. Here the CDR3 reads CASSPGGATEAFF. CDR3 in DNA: TGTGCCAGCAGCCCTGGGGGGGCAACTGAAGCTTTCTTT.

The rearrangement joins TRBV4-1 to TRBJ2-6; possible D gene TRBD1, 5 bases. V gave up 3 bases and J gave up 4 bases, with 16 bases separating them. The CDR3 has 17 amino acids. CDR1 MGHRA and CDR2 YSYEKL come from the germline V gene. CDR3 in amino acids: CASSQSPQGVGANVLTF. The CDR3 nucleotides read TGCGCCAGCAGCCAGTCACCTCAGGGCGTAGGGGCCAACGTCCTGACTTTC.

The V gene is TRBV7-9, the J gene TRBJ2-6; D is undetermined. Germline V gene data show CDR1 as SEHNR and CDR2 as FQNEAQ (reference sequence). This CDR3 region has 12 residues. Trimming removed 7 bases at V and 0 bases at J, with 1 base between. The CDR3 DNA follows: TGTGCCAGCAACTCTGGGGCCAACGTCCTGACTTTC. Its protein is CASNSGANVLTF.

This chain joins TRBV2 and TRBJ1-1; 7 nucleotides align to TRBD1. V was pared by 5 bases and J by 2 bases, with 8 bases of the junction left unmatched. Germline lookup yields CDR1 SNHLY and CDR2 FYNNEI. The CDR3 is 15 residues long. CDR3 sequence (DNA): TGTGCCAGCAGTTTAGAGGGGGCGGTTAACACTGAAGCTTTCTTT. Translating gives CASSLEGAVNTEAFF.